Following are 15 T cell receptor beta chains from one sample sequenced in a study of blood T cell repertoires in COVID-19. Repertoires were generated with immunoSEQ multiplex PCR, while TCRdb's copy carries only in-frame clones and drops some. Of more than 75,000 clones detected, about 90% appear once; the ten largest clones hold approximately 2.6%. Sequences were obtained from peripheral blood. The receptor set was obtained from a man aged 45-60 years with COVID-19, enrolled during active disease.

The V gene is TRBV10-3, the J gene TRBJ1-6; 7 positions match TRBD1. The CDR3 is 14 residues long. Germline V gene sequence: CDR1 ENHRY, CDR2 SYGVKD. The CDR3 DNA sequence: TGTGCTACCAGACAGGGAACGGACGGATCACCCCTCCACTTT. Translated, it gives CATRQGTDGSPLHF.

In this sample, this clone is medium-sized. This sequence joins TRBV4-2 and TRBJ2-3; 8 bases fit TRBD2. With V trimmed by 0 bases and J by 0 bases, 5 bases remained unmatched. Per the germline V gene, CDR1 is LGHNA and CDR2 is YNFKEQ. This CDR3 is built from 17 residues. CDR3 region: CASSQDRGGGSTDTQYF. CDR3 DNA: TGTGCCAGCAGCCAAGATAGAGGCGGGGGGAGCACAGATACGCAGTATTTT.

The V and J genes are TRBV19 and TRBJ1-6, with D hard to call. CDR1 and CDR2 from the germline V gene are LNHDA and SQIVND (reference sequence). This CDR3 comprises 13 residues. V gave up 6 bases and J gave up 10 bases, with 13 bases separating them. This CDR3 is CASREQLRSPLHF. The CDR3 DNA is TGTGCCAGTAGGGAACAGCTGCGCTCACCCCTCCACTTT.

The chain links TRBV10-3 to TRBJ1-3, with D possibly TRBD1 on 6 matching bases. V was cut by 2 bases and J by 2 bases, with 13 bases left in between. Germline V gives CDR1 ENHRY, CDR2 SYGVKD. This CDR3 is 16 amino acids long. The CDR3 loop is CAISEAQGGTGNTIYF. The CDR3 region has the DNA TGTGCCATCAGTGAGGCACAGGGAGGGACTGGAAACACCATATATTTT.

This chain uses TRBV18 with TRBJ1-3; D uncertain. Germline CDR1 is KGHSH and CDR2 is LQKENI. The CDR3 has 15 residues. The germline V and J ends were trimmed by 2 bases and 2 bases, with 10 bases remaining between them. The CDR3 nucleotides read TGTGCCAGCTCACCAAGCGATTCAGCTGGAAACACCATATATTTT. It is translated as CASSPSDSAGNTIYF.

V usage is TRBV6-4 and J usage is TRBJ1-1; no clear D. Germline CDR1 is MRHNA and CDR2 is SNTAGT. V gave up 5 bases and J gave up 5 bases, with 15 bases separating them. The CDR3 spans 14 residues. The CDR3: CASSSDGMGTEAFF. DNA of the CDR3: TGTGCCAGCAGTTCGGACGGGATGGGGACTGAAGCTTTCTTT.

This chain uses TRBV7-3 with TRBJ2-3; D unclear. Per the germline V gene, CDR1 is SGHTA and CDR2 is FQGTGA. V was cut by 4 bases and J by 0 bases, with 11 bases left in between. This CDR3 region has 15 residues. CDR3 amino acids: CASSSNSASTDTQYF. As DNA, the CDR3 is TGTGCCAGCAGCTCCAACTCCGCTAGCACAGATACGCAGTATTTT.

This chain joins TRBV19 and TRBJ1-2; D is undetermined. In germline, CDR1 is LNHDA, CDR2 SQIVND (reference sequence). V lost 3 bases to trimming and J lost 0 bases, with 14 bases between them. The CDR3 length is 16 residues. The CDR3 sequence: CASSIGPTTSNYGYTF. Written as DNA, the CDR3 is TGTGCCAGTAGTATTGGGCCCACAACATCTAACTATGGCTACACCTTC.

CDR3 residues: CASSFASGGTDTQYF. The CDR3 DNA is TGTGCCAGCAGCTTCGCTAGCGGGGGCACAGATACGCAGTATTTT. The chain couples TRBV5-4 to TRBJ2-3; 9 bases fit TRBD2. V gave up 2 bases and J gave up 1 base; unmatched junction bases: 2. CDR1 is SGHNT and CDR2 is YYREEE in the germline V gene (reference sequence). This CDR3 has 15 residues.

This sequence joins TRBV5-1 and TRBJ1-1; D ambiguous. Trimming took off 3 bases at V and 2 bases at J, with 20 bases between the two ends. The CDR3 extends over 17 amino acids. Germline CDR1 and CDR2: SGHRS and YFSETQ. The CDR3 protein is CASSSPNLSSANTEAFF. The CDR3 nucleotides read TGCGCCAGCAGCTCCCCAAACCTTTCGAGCGCTAACACTGAAGCTTTCTTT.

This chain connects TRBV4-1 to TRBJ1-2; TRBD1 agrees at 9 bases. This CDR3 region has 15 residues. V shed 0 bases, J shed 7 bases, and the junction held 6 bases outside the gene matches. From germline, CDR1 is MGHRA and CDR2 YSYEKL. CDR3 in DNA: TGCGCCAGCAGCCAAGATCCACAGGGGGCGTCTGGCTACACCTTC. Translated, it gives CASSQDPQGASGYTF.

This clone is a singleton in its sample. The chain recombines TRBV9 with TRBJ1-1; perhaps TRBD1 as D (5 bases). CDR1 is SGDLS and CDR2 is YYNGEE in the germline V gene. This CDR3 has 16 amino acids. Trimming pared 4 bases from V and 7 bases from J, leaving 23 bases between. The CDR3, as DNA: TGTGCCAGCAGCTCTCTTCTTACAGGCCCACGAGGTGAAGCTTTCTTT. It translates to CASSSLLTGPRGEAFF.

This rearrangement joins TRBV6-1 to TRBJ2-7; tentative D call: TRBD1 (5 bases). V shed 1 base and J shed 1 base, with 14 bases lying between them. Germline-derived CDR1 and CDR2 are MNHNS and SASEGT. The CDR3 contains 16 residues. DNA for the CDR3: TGTGCCAGCAGTGAAGGGCCCAGACAGTTTTCCTACGAGCAGTACTTC. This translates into CASSEGPRQFSYEQYF.

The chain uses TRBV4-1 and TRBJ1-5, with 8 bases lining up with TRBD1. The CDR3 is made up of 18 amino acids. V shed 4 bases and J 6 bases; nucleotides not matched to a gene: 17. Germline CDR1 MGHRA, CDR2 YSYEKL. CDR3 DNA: TGCGCCAGCAGCCCTGGGACAGGAGTCGAGGTAGCGGGTCAGCCCCAGCATTTT. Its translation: CASSPGTGVEVAGQPQHF.

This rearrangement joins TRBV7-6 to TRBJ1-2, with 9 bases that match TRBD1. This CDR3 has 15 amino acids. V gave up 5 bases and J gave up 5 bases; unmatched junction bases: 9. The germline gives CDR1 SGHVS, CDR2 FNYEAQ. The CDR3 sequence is CASSASGQGFYGYTF. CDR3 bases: TGTGCCAGCAGCGCCTCGGGACAGGGTTTTTATGGCTACACCTTC.